This TCR beta chain derives from a study of identical twins. Findings and limits, study-wide: The abundant beta clonotypes from cord blood had fewer insertions, and memory repertoires had none of this.

MiXCR, run by TCRdb on the 5' RACE reads, gives a single entry per CDR3 protein. This table holds approximately 350,000 distinct CDR3 sequences, 9% to 15% found once. This clonotype was observed at least ten times. Its specificity is unknown. This sample also appeared in a second study, on yellow fever vaccine responses in identical twins.

This receptor was obtained from a woman aged 18 to 35 in good health. Specimen: CD8+ T cells sorted from blood.

CDR3 DNA sequence: TGTGCCAGCAGAGGGGGCAACACTGAAGCTTTCTTT. This codes for CASRGGNTEAFF. The chain couples TRBV7-9 to TRBJ1-1, with 7 positions matching TRBD1. The CDR3 totals 12 residues. The junction had 0 bases not matched to a gene; V was cut back by 6 bases and J by 2 bases. Germline V CDR1 and CDR2: SEHNR, FQNEAQ (reference sequence).